This T cell receptor (beta chain) emerged from a study of Ad26.COV2.S vaccination and SARS-CoV-2 variants. The method was immunoSEQ multiplex PCR; TCRdb's version includes in-frame clones alone and lacks a portion of them. This sample has some 180,000 clones, with 87% found just once. The sequencing here drew on peripheral blood, taken after recovery from COVID-19. This sequence originates from a human donor who had recovered from COVID-19.

The CDR3 DNA is TGTGCCAGCAGCTTGGTTAATCAGGGCCAGGTGGATGGCTACACCTTC. Amino acid sequence: CASSLVNQGQVDGYTF. The chain joins TRBV5-4 to TRBJ1-2; tentatively, D is TRBD1 (5 bases). Trimming took off 0 bases at V and 6 bases at J, with 18 bases between the two ends. Germline CDR1 SGHNT, CDR2 YYREEE (reference sequence). The CDR3 runs 16 residues.